This TCR beta chain derives from a study of shared T cell receptors in the human thymus. Repertoires were generated with immunoSEQ multiplex PCR, while TCRdb's copy carries only in-frame clones and drops some. The sample has hundreds of thousands of clones; 87% are singletons. A remark on this clone: Within the sample, other DNA sequences also encode this same CDR3.

The V end was cut by 0 bases, the J end by 0 bases, with 5 bases between. Germline CDR1 reads SGHRS; CDR2 reads YFSETQ. The CDR3 loop spans 14 amino acids. These data were also reused for a study on human thymus T cells.

The sequenced sample consisted of thymocytes. The V and J genes are TRBV5-1 and TRBJ2-3; D is ambiguous. The receptor's source is a boy under two years old with a congenital heart defect. DNA for the CDR3: TGCGCCAGCAGCTTGGGTCAGAGCACAGATACGCAGTATTTT. It codes for CASSLGQSTDTQYF.